The 15 T cell receptor beta chains below were found in one sample sequenced in a study of monozygotic twins with inflammatory bowel disease. Reprocessing the 5' RACE reads, TCRdb reports a single entry for every CDR3 protein and omits DNA. The listing records over 110,000 distinct CDR3 sequences. Sequencing input: blood. Receptors originate from a human donor with ulcerative colitis or Crohn's disease, or a healthy co-twin of an affected twin (not recorded which).

V is TRBV7-2 and J is TRBJ2-3; TCRdb returns TRBD1, unconfirmable since there is no DNA. In germline, CDR1 is SGHTA, CDR2 FQGNSA. The CDR3 is 12 amino acids. The CDR3 reads CASSLARGTQYF.

The chain links TRBV6-2 or TRBV6-3 to TRBJ2-3; TCRdb names TRBD1, which stays unverified in the absence of DNA. There are 15 residues in the CDR3. Germline V gives CDR1 MNHEY, CDR2 SVGEGT. The CDR3 loop is CASSYVGGRTDTQYF.

This sequence joins TRBV7-9 and TRBJ1-2; the TCRdb call, TRBD1, lacks DNA for checking. CDR3 length: 13 amino acids. Germline CDR1 and CDR2: SEHNR and FQNEAQ (reference sequence). The CDR3 loop is CASSSRDSYGYTF.

CDR3 amino acids: CASSFPLFQPQHF. The genes are TRBV28 and TRBJ1-5; TCRdb's D call of TRBD1 is untestable without DNA. CDR1 MDHEN and CDR2 SYDVKM come from the germline V gene. The CDR3 runs 13 residues. The full variable domain, completed using reference TRBV28 and TRBJ1-5, is DVKVTQSSRYLVKRTGEKVFLECVQDMDHENMFWYRQDPGLGLRLIYFSYDVKMKEKGDIPEGYSVSREKKERFSLILESASTNQTSMYLCASSFPLFQPQHFGDGTRLSIL.

The chain has TRBV5-1 and TRBJ2-1; the TCRdb call, TRBD1, lacks DNA for checking. Germline lookup yields CDR1 SGHRS and CDR2 YFSETQ. This CDR3 is 16 amino acids long. The CDR3 sequence: CASSLIERGPYNEQFF.

The chain employs TRBV15 and TRBJ2-1; TCRdb's D gene call, TRBD1, goes unchecked for lack of DNA. The CDR3 extends over 18 amino acids. CDR1 and CDR2 (germline): LNHNV, YYDKDF (reference sequence). CDR3 protein: CATSRVVLGEIPYNEQFF.

The chain joins TRBV21-1 to TRBJ2-7; the D call from TCRdb, TRBD1, cannot be confirmed without DNA. TRBV21-1 is a recognized pseudogene. This CDR3 spans 14 amino acids. CDR3: CASISRQGIYEQYF.

The rearrangement uses TRBV5-1 and TRBJ2-7; TCRdb gives TRBD2 as the D gene, but with no DNA this cannot be confirmed. The CDR3 covers 15 residues. Germline V CDR1 and CDR2: SGHRS, YFSETQ. The CDR3: CASKEGLAGSYEQYF.

The chain joins TRBV6-1 to TRBJ1-2; TCRdb lists TRBD1, though no DNA is available to test this call. There are 15 residues in the CDR3. CDR1 is MNHNS and CDR2 is SASEGT in the germline V gene. The CDR3 here is CASRSPGQANYGYTF.

The chain couples TRBV18 to TRBJ2-6; without DNA, the TCRdb call of TRBD1 cannot be checked. CDR1 is KGHSH, CDR2 LQKENI, per germline. The CDR3 has 17 residues. The chain's CDR3 is CASSPGHPGSGANVLTF.

The chain uses TRBV20-1 and TRBJ2-3; TCRdb picks TRBD2, but there is no DNA to check that call. There are 16 residues in the CDR3. Germline V CDR1 and CDR2: DFQATT, SNEGSKA (reference sequence). CDR3 amino acids: CSARDRTSGGLDTQYF.

The J gene is TRBJ2-7, the V gene TRBV12-3 or TRBV12-4; TCRdb lists TRBD1, though no DNA is available to test this call. This CDR3 comprises 15 residues. The CDR3 sequence: CASSQGQGFFREQYF.

The rearrangement joins TRBV18 to TRBJ1-2; TCRdb gives TRBD1 as the D gene, but with no DNA this cannot be confirmed. Germline lookup yields CDR1 KGHSH and CDR2 LQKENI. The CDR3 extends over 15 amino acids. CDR3 sequence reads: CASSPGQGGGYGYTF. Variable domain in full (rest from reference TRBV18 and TRBJ1-2): NAGVMQNPRHLVRRRGQEARLRCSPMKGHSHVYWYRQLPEEGLKFMVYLQKENIIDESGMPKERFSAEFPKEGPSILRIQQVVRGDSAAYFCASSPGQGGGYGYTFGSGTRLTVV.

This chain links TRBV7-2 with TRBJ1-1; as DNA is missing, the TRBD1 call by TCRdb cannot be tested. The germline V gene encodes CDR1 SGHTA and CDR2 FQGNSA. This CDR3 spans 16 amino acids. The CDR3 reads CASLLRQSPMVTEAFF.

The chain is built from TRBV4-1 and TRBJ2-7; the D call from TCRdb, TRBD1, cannot be confirmed without DNA. This CDR3 is built from 13 residues. Looked up from germline, CDR1 is MGHRA and CDR2 is YSYEKL. This CDR3 is CASTGTGGRAQYF.